Reported below is one T cell receptor (beta chain). This clonotype was counted only a few times. The specificity of this receptor is unknown. One base away there is no much larger clone; base qualities are not given. Ficoll-Paque density gradient centrifugation was the method used to isolate PBMCs. The sample is drawn from a study of T-cell memory formation after mild COVID-19 (dated by TCRdb to 2020 to 2023). Looking at the study overall: Most TCR sequence clusters were specific to one of the two donors. Longitudinal TCRalpha and TCRbeta repertoire sequencing tracked T-cell clones expanding and contracting after mild COVID-19 in a couple of donors. The cohort was made up of two young adult volunteers, one female and one male, who were previously healthy.

Sequencer: Illumina NovaSeq 6000. Using 5'RACE with constant-segment primers, TCRalpha and TCRbeta cDNA libraries were constructed, with sample barcodes and unique molecular identifiers added in the process. RNA was extracted from every sample with Trizol reagent. Library amplification was performed in two PCR steps, and a second sample barcode and Illumina TruSeq adapters were introduced in the second step. Sequencing of the libraries was done on an Illumina NovaSeq, producing 2 x 150 bp paired-end reads. Per the source publication's procedure: Reads were demultiplexed and collapsed into UMI-guided consensus sequences with migec v1.2.7. Using mixcr v2.1.11, the UMI consensuses were aligned to TRA and TRB V and J templates and assembled into clonotypes. Clonotypes were classified as expanded or contracted when called significant by both edgeR and NoisET, with noise models trained on biological replicates. For edgeR calls, the thresholds were a false discovery rate-adjusted p below 0.01 and a log2 fold-change of 1. As an exploratory analysis of dynamics, max-normalized trajectories of the 1000 most abundant clonotypes were examined by PCA with hierarchical clustering. Separately sequenced CD4+ and CD8+ repertoires were used to assign a CD4 or CD8 phenotype to each responding clone. The public reads were quality trimmed at Q25 with fastp and then assembled into clones with MiXCR by TCRdb, keeping productive beta chains. Records with the same CDR3 protein are collapsed into one entry carrying the most frequent genes and DNA. The V and J calls reflect TCRdb's pipeline rather than the authors' work. The sample profile shows about 130,000 distinct CDR3 sequences; about 17% of them were found once. About 15% of the sample belongs to the ten largest clones.

Overall study results and their limits: The detection of some responding clones in pre-infection memory suggests that pre-existing cross-reactive memory T cells joined the SARS-CoV-2 response. Contracting CD4+ clones were located mainly in the CM and EM memory subsets, whereas CD8+ clones were found to be enriched in EMRA. Only two mild cases were covered by the study, and larger cohorts that include severe cases with pre-infection samples were considered necessary. Whether the second-wave clones peaking on day 37 were SARS-CoV-2 specific was not confirmed. Balanced CD4/CD8 phenotypes were observed for clones contracting from day 15 to 85, whereas a bias towards CD4+ was observed for a second wave of clones expanding from day 15 to 37.

The sequenced sample was PBMCs or a T cell subset sorted from them (not recorded which). This TCR derives from an adult woman who had mild COVID-19 (a few samples of this study predate the infection). The sample titles of this study are shuffled in the database, so cell type and time point are left out; the donor was told from shared clones.

The encoded CDR3 is CASSKDYNEQFF. The nucleotide sequence reads as follows: TGTGCCAGCAGTAAAGACTACAATGAGCAGTTCTTC. The chain is assembled from TRBV2 and TRBJ2-1; the D gene cannot be resolved reliably. The CDR3 runs 12 amino acids, cysteine and phenylalanine included. The DNA shown is the 36-base CDR3, in frame from base 1. Relative to germline, V is 5 bases shorter and J is 3 bases shorter, with 5 bases between their ends. CDR1 SNHLY and CDR2 FYNNEI are derived from the germline V gene.